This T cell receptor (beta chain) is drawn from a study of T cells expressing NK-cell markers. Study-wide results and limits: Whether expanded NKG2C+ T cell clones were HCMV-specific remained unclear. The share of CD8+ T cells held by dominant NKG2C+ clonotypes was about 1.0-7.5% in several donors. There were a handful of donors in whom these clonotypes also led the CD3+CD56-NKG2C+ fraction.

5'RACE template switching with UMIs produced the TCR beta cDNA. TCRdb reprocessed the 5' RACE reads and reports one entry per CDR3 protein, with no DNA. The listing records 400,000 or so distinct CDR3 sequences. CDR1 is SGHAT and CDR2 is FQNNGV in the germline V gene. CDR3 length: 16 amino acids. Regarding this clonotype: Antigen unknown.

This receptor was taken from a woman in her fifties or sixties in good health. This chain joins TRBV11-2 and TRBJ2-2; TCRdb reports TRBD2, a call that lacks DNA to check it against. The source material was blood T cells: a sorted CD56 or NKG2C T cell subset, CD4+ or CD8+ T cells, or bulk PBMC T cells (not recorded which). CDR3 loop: CASSLGLGGDTGELFF.